This TCR beta chain emerged from a study of blood T cells in healthy people across ages. Using a J-beta primer mix together with a sample-barcoded 5' primer, a second PCR was run for roughly 6 to 12 cycles. TCRdb re-called the 5' RACE reads with MiXCR, one entry per CDR3 protein. The sample holds a few hundred thousand distinct CDR3 sequences, around a quarter seen once. CDR1 and CDR2 from the germline V gene are DFQATT and SNEGSKA (reference sequence). The V end lost 5 bases, the J end lost 5 bases, and 15 bases lay between the germline ends. This CDR3 region has 13 residues. A further study also used this sample, focusing on T cells of mothers and their children.

Sequencing was done on a sample of blood. This chain connects TRBV20-1 to TRBJ2-5, with D unresolved. The TCR comes from a boy aged 2-15 years in good health. This chain's CDR3 is CSAHLDAWETQYF. CDR3 nucleotides: TGCAGTGCTCATCTGGACGCTTGGGAGACCCAGTACTTC.